Listed here are 10 T cell receptor beta chains from one sample, sequenced in a study of cytomegalovirus exposure and HLA in healthy donors. It was with 60 Vbeta and 13 Jbeta primers that the PCR ran. Data came from immunoSEQ multiplex PCR; TCRdb stores just in-frame clones and leaves some out. The sample table sets out around 100,000 clones. Specimen: PBMCs. The receptors here all came from a man aged 45-60 years in good health and CMV-seronegative.

The J gene is TRBJ2-7, the V gene TRBV5-6, with D perhaps TRBD1 (6 bases). CDR1 is SGHDT, CDR2 YYEEEE, per germline. The CDR3 spans 14 residues. V was clipped by 2 bases and J by 5 bases, with 14 bases between them. CDR3 amino acids: CASSFLGRGHEQYF. The CDR3 DNA sequence: TGTGCCAGCAGCTTCCTCGGCAGGGGCCACGAGCAGTACTTC.

V is TRBV9 and J is TRBJ1-2; 7 positions match TRBD1. Losses at the gene ends were 5 bases for V and 4 bases for J; bases not matched to a gene: 5. The CDR3 spans 13 residues. Germline-derived CDR1 and CDR2 are SGDLS and YYNGEE. CDR3 sequence (DNA): TGTGCCAGCAGGGACAGGTTGGGCTATGGCTACACCTTC. Protein: CASRDRLGYGYTF.

The chain has TRBV5-5 and TRBJ1-1; D is uncertain. With 0 bases removed from V and 3 bases from J, the gap between germline ends came to 9 bases. CDR3 length: 14 residues. Germline CDR1 is SGHKS and CDR2 is YYEKEE (reference sequence). Written as DNA, the CDR3 is TGTGCCAGCAGCTTGGAAAGACGGGACACTGAAGCTTTCTTT. Translating it yields CASSLERRDTEAFF.

V is TRBV5-1 and J is TRBJ2-5, with 10 positions matching TRBD2. The end of the DNA aligns better with TRBJ2-7, so the J call may be wrong. The CDR3 is made up of 14 amino acids. Germline V gene lookup returns CDR1 SGHRS and CDR2 YFSETQ. CDR3 sequence reads: CASSLRLAGDEQYF. In nucleotides, the CDR3 is TGCGCCAGCAGCTTGCGCCTAGCGGGAGACGAGCAGTACTTC.

The chain carries TRBV16 and TRBJ1-2; D perhaps matches TRBD1 (6 bases). Germline values: CDR1 KGHSY, CDR2 FQNENV. Trimming removed 1 base at V and 8 bases at J, with 17 bases between. There are 15 residues in the CDR3. The DNA of the CDR3 is TGTGCCAGCAGCCAATGGGAACTCCCGGGACACGGCTACACCTTC. Translated, it gives CASSQWELPGHGYTF.

V usage is TRBV6-1 and J usage is TRBJ2-2, with D maybe TRBD2 (5 bases). CDR1 MNHNS and CDR2 SASEGT come from the germline V gene. The CDR3 totals 15 residues. V was trimmed by 6 bases and J by 1 base, leaving 12 bases between them. The CDR3 loop reads CASRSSRQNTGELFF. DNA of the CDR3: TGTGCCAGCAGGTCTAGCCGGCAGAACACCGGGGAGCTGTTTTTT.

V is TRBV5-4 and J is TRBJ1-2, with D perhaps TRBD1 (5 bases). Germline-derived CDR1 and CDR2 are SGHNT and YYREEE (reference sequence). This CDR3 region has 12 residues. V lost 3 bases and J lost 7, with 10 bases in between. CDR3 bases: TGTGCCAGCAGCTGGGGGGGAGGTGGCTACACCTTC. Protein product: CASSWGGGGYTF.

V gene TRBV7-9 combines with J gene TRBJ1-1; D perhaps matches TRBD1 (5 bases). Germline assignment: CDR1 SEHNR and CDR2 FQNEAQ (reference sequence). Trimming took 5 bases from V and 4 from J, leaving 17 bases between them. This CDR3 comprises 15 residues. The CDR3 coding sequence is TGTGCCAGCAGCACTCCGACAGTTCCGAGCACTGAAGCTTTCTTT. This codes for CASSTPTVPSTEAFF.

J is TRBJ2-7 and V is TRBV27; the D gene is possibly TRBD1 (6 bases). The CDR3 has 18 amino acids. From germline, CDR1 is MNHEY and CDR2 SMNVEV (reference sequence). Deletions cut 2 bases from V and 6 bases from J, with 26 bases between. The CDR3 protein is CASSLRPLSWTRGLEQYF. CDR3 nucleotide sequence: TGTGCCAGCAGTTTACGCCCCCTTAGTTGGACCAGGGGTCTCGAGCAGTACTTC.

The gene calls are TRBV5-1 and TRBJ1-1; D uncertain. Per germline, CDR1 SGHRS and CDR2 YFSETQ. The CDR3 is 14 residues long. Trimming cost V 5 bases and J 2 bases, with 13 bases left between them. This CDR3 reads CASSSGYRNTEAFF. The CDR3 nucleotides read TGCGCCAGCAGTTCGGGGTACAGAAACACTGAAGCTTTCTTT.